This entry concerns a single T cell receptor (beta chain). This specimen belongs to a study of cytomegalovirus exposure and HLA in healthy donors. Study-level background: Unique TCRs from HLA-typed donors, 65 million to 85 million of them, were held in an early data release.

60 Vbeta and 13 Jbeta primers were used in PCR. The assay was immunoSEQ multiplex PCR, and TCRdb's table has in-frame clones only and misses some. Of more than 140,000 clones listed, roughly four fifths are singletons. The germline gives CDR1 GTSNPN, CDR2 SVGIG (reference sequence). The CDR3 consists of 14 residues. V lost 0 bases, J lost 0 bases, and 8 bases lay in between. The TCR originated in a woman in her 40s in good health and CMV-seronegative. The sample was PBMCs. The J gene is TRBJ1-1, the V gene TRBV30; D is undetermined. The CDR3 spells CAWSVGVMNTEAFF. DNA for the CDR3: TGTGCCTGGAGTGTAGGAGTAATGAACACTGAAGCTTTCTTT.